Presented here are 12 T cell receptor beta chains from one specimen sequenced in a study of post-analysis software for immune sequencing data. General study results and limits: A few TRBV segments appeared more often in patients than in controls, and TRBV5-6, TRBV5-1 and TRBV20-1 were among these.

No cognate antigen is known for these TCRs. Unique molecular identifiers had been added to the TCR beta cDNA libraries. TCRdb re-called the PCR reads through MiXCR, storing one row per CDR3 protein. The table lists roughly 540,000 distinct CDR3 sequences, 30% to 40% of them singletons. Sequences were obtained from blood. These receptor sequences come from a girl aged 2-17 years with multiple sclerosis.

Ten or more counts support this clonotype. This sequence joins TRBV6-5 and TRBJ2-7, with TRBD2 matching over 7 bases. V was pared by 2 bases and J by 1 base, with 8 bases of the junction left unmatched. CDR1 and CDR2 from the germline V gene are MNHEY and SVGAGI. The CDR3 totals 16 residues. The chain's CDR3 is CASSYVSSGVSYEQYF. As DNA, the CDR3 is TGTGCCAGCAGTTACGTTTCCAGCGGGGTTTCCTACGAGCAGTACTTC.

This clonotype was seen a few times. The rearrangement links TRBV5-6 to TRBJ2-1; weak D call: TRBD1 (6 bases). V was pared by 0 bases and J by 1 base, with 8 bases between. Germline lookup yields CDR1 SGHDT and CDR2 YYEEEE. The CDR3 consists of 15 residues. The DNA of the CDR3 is TGTGCCAGCAGCTTGGAGGACAGTTCCTACAATGAGCAGTTCTTC. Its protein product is CASSLEDSSYNEQFF.

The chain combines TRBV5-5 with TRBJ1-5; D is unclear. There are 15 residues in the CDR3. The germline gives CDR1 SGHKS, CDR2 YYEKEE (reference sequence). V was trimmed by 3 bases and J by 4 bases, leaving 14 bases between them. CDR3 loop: CASSSALDGNQPQHF. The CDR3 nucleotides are TGTGCCAGCAGCTCAGCCCTTGACGGGAATCAGCCCCAGCATTTT.

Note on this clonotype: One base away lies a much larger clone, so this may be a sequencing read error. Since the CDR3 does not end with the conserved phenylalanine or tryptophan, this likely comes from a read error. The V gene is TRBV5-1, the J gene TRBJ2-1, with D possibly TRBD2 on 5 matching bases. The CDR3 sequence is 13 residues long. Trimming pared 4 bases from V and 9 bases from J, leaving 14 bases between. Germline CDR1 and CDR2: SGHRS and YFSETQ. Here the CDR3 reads CASSKLSALEQFC. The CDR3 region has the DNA TGCGCCAGCAGCAAGCTTAGCGCCCTTGAGCAGTTCTGC.

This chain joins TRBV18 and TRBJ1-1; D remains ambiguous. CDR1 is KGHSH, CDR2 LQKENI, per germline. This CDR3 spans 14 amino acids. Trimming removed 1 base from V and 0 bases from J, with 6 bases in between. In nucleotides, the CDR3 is TGTGCCAGCTCACCACTGGAAGTGAACACTGAAGCTTTCTTT. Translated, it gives CASSPLEVNTEAFF.

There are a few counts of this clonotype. CDR3: CAIIGPGNEQFF. CDR3 coding DNA: TGTGCCATCATAGGACCCGGCAATGAGCAGTTCTTC. V and J are TRBV10-3 and TRBJ2-1; the D is unclear. The ends were cut back, 7 bases at V and 6 bases at J, with 10 bases in the middle. The germline V gene encodes CDR1 ENHRY and CDR2 SYGVKD. This CDR3 region has 12 residues.

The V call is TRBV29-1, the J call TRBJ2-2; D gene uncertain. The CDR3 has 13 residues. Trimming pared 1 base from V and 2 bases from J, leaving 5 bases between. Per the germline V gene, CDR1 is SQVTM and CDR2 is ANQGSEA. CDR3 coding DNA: TGCAGCGTTGAAGCCGGCAACACCGGGGAGCTGTTTTTT. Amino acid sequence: CSVEAGNTGELFF.

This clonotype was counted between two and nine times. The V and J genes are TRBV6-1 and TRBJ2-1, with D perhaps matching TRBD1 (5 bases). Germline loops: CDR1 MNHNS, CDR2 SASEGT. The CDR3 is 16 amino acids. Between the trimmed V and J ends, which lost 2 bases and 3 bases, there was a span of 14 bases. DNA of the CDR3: TGTGCCAGCAGTGAACTCCGACGACAGTACTACAATGAGCAGTTCTTC. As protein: CASSELRRQYYNEQFF.

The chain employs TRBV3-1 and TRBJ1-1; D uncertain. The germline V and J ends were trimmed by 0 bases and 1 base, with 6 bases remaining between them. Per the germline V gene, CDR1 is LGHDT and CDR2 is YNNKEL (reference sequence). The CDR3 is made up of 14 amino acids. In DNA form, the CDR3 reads TGTGCCAGCAGCCAAGATACAAGGAACACTGAAGCTTTCTTT. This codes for CASSQDTRNTEAFF.

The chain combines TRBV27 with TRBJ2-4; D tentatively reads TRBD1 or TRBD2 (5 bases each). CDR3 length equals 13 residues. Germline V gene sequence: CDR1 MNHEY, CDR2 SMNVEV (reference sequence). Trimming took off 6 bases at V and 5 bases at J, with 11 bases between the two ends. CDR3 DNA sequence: TGTGCCAGCAGGGGCGAGGGGCAAAACATTCAGTACTTC. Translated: CASRGEGQNIQYF.

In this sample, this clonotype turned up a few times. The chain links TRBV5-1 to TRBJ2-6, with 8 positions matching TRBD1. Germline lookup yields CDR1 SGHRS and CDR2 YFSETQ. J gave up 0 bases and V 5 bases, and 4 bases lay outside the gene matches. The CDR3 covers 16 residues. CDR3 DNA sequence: TGCGCCAGCAGTATTACAGGGGGCTCTGGGGCCAACGTCCTGACTTTC. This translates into CASSITGGSGANVLTF. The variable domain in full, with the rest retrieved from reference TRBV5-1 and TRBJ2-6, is KAGVTQTPRYLIKTRGQQVTLSCSPISGHRSVSWYQQTPGQGLQFLFEYFSETQRNKGNFPGRFSGRQFSNSRSEMNVSTLELGDSALYLCASSITGGSGANVLTFGAGSRLTVL.

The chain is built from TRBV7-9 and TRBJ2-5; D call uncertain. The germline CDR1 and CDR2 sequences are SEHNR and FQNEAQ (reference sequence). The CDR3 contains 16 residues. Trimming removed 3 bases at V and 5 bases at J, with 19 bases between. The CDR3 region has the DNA TGTGCCAGCAGCTTCGGCAGCCTTATATGGGCGGAGACCCAGTACTTC. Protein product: CASSFGSLIWAETQYF.